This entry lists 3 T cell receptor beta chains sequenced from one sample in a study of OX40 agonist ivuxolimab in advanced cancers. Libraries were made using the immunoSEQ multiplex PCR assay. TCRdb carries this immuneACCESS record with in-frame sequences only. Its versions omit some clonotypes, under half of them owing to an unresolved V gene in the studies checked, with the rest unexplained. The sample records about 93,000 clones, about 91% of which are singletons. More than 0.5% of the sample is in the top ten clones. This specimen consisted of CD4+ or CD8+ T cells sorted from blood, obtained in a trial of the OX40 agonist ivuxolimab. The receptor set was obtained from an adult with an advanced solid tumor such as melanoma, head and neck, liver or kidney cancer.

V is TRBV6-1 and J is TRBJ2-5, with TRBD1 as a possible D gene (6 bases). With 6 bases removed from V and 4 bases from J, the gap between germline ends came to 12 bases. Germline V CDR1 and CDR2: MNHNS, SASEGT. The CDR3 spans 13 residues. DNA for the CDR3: TGTGCCAGCAGAACCACAGGGATAGAGACCCAGTACTTC. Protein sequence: CASRTTGIETQYF.

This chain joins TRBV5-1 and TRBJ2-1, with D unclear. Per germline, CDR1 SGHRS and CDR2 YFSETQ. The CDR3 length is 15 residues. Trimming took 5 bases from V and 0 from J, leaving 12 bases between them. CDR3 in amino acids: CASRLLGSSYNEQFF. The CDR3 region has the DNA TGCGCCAGCAGATTGTTGGGTAGCTCCTACAATGAGCAGTTCTTC. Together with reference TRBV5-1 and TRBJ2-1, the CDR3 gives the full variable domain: KAGVTQTPRYLIKTRGQQVTLSCSPISGHRSVSWYQQTPGQGLQFLFEYFSETQRNKGNFPGRFSGRQFSNSRSEMNVSTLELGDSALYLCASRLLGSSYNEQFFGPGTRLTVL.

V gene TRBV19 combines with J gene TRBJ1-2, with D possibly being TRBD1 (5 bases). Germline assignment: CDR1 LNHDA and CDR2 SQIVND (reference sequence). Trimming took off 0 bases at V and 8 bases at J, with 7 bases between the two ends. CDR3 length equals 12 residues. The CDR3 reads CASSIEGTGYTF. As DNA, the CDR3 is TGTGCCAGTAGTATAGAAGGGACGGGCTACACCTTC.